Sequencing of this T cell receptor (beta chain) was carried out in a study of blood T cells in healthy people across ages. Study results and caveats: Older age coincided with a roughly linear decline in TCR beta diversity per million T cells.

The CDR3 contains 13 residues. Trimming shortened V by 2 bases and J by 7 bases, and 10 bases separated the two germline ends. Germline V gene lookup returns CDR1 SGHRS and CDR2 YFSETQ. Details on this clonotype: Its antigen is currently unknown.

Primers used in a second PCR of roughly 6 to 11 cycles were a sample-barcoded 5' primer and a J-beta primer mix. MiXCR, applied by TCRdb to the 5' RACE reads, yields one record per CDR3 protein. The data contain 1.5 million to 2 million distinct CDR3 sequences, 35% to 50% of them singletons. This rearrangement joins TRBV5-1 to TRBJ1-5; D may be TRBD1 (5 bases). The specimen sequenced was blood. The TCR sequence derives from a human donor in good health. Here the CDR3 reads CASSLEGMQPQHF. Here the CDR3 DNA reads TGCGCCAGCAGCTTAGAGGGGATGCAGCCCCAGCATTTT.